This is a list of T cell receptor beta chains from one sample in a study of shared clonotypes between healthy human individuals. Here immunoSEQ multiplex PCR was the method, and the copy in TCRdb shows in-frame clones only, minus some. The sample yields more than 400,000 clones, about 84% seen once. Sequenced input: PBMCs. These receptors all stem from a woman in her thirties or forties in good health. Some clones in this sample may be carry-over from other donors' samples. CDR3s include the opening cysteine and the closing phenylalanine or tryptophan. A D gene is named only where the DNA matches it firmly. Size is omitted from some rows. Given values are once, few, many or a class for expanded clones.

>-|15|-|TRBJ2-3|TRBV6-5
TGTGCCAGCAGGGACCACCACGCTAGCACAGATACGCAGTATTTT
CASRDHHASTDTQYF
>TRBD2|15|once|TRBJ2-2|TRBV5-1
TGCGCCAGCAGCTTCGGGCTAGCGGGGGCCGGGGAGCTGTTTTTT
CASSFGLAGAGELFF
>TRBD1|12|many|TRBJ1-2|TRBV29-1
TGCAGCGCCCAGGGGGGGATCTATGGCTACACCTTC
CSAQGGIYGYTF
>TRBD1|15|-|TRBJ2-1|TRBV7-2
TGTGCCAGCAGCTCGACAGGGTATTTAGGCAATGAGCAGTTCTTC
CASSSTGYLGNEQFF
>-|13|-|TRBJ1-6|TRBV30
TGTGCCTGGGGAAGCTCCTATAATTCACCCCTCCACTTT
CAWGSSYNSPLHF
>TRBD1|15|-|TRBJ1-2|TRBV4-2
TGTGCCAGCAGCCAAGGCGGACAGGGGGTACAGGGCTACACCTTC
CASSQGGQGVQGYTF
>-|12|-|TRBJ1-1|TRBV7-2
TGTGCCAGCAGCTTTAGCCAGGGTAGGGCTTTCTTT
CASSFSQGRAFF
>-|16|many|TRBJ2-7|TRBV7-2
TGTGCCAGCAGCTTAGCTCGGAACGTGAACAAGTACGAGCAGTACTTC
CASSLARNVNKYEQYF
>TRBD2|16|once|TRBJ2-6|TRBV9
TGTGCCAGCAGCGTGAGACTAGCTTCTGGGGCCAACGTCCTGACTTTC
CASSVRLASGANVLTF
>-|14|-|TRBJ2-7|TRBV27
TGTGCCAGCAGTTTCCAGGACTTTCCCTACGAGCAGTACTTC
CASSFQDFPYEQYF
>TRBD2|16|-|TRBJ2-2|TRBV2
TGTGCCAGCACCGAGGAAGCGGGAGAATGGACCGGGGAGCTGTTTTTT
CASTEEAGEWTGELFF
>TRBD2|16|-|TRBJ2-5|TRBV30
TGTGCCTGGAGTGGTGGGGCTAGCGGGTTTCAAGAGACCCAGTACTTC
CAWSGGASGFQETQYF
>TRBD2|16|once|TRBJ2-5|TRBV6-4
TGTGCCAGCAGGGGGACTAGCGATACCCATTGGAAGACCCAGTACTTC
CASRGTSDTHWKTQYF
>-|13|-|TRBJ2-7|TRBV29-1
TGCAGCGTTGCCTGGCAGGGAGGCGGTGAGCAGTACTTC
CSVAWQGGGEQYF
>TRBD2|16|-|TRBJ2-7|TRBV7-8
TGTGCCAGCAGCTTAGGCTTCCGCGGGAGCTCCTACGAGCAGTACTTC
CASSLGFRGSSYEQYF
>-|14|-|TRBJ1-2|TRBV19
TGTGCCAGTAGTATTCACGGAGTAGTCTATGGCTACACCTTC
CASSIHGVVYGYTF
>-|12|-|TRBJ2-5|TRBV7-9
TGTGCCAGCAGTTCGGGGGAGGAGACCCAGTACTTC
CASSSGEETQYF
>TRBD1|15|-|TRBJ1-2|TRBV10-3
TGTGCCATCAGTGAGGGACAGGGAACCCACTATGGCTACACCTTC
CAISEGQGTHYGYTF
>-|15|-|TRBJ2-7|TRBV19
TGTGCCAGTAGCCCCGGACAGCTTCGGAGAAACGAGCAGTACTTC
CASSPGQLRRNEQYF
>-|13|many|TRBJ1-2|TRBV10-3
TGTGCCATCAGTGACCGCTTTCACTATGGCTACACCTTC
CAISDRFHYGYTF
>TRBD2|16|-|TRBJ2-1|TRBV19
TGTGCCAGTAGGCCCGGGACTAGCGGTTCCTACAATGAGCAGTTCTTC
CASRPGTSGSYNEQFF
>TRBD1|14|many|TRBJ1-5|TRBV6-4
TGTGCCAGCAGCTCCTCAGGGGGCGAACAGCCCCAGCATTTT
CASSSSGGEQPQHF
>TRBD1|14|-|TRBJ1-2|TRBV7-9
TGTGCCAGCAGCTCCAGGGACAGGATCTATGGCTACACCTTC
CASSSRDRIYGYTF
>-|14|-|TRBJ1-2|TRBV30
TGTGTCTGGAGTGTAGGGCCTTCCTTCTATGGCTACACCTTC
CVWSVGPSFYGYTF
>TRBD1|13|-|TRBJ1-2|TRBV9
TGTGCCAGCAGCGAGGGACAGAACTATGGCTACACCTTC
CASSEGQNYGYTF
>-|15|-|TRBJ2-1|TRBV5-1
TGCGCCAGCAGCCCGGACTCAAGTGGCTACAATGAGCAGTTCTTC
CASSPDSSGYNEQFF
>TRBD2|14|-|TRBJ2-7|TRBV19
TGTGCCAGTAGTATATCCCGCGGGAGATACGAGCAGTACTTC
CASSISRGRYEQYF
>TRBD2|17|-|TRBJ2-7|TRBV27
TGTGCCAGCAATCCCCCTAGCGGGAGAGGATTTCGGGACGAGCAGTACTTC
CASNPPSGRGFRDEQYF
>-|13|-|TRBJ2-1|TRBV6-5
TGTGCCAGCAGCCCGGGCCAAAACAATGAGCAGTTCTTC
CASSPGQNNEQFF
>-|14|-|TRBJ2-1|TRBV7-7
TGTGCCAGCAGCTCTCACCGCACAGGGAATGAGCAGTTCTTC
CASSSHRTGNEQFF
>-|15|-|TRBJ2-1|TRBV5-6
TGTGCCAGCAGCTTGGTACTACCCCCCTACAATGAGCAGTTCTTC
CASSLVLPPYNEQFF
>TRBD2|16|few|TRBJ2-2|TRBV4-2
TGTGCCAGCAGCCCGACTAGCGGGAGCCTCACCGGGGAGCTGTTTTTT
CASSPTSGSLTGELFF
>TRBD1|15|few|TRBJ1-3|TRBV30
TGTGCCTGGAGTGTGGGACAGACCTCTGGAAACACCATATATTTT
CAWSVGQTSGNTIYF
>-|12|few|TRBJ2-5|TRBV25-1
TGTGCCAGCATGGGGGTGTCTGGGGCCCAGTACTTC
CASMGVSGAQYF
>-|12|-|TRBJ1-1|TRBV29-1
TGCAGCGCCTACGCGGGCGACACTGAAGCTTTCTTT
CSAYAGDTEAFF
>-|15|-|TRBJ2-2|TRBV2
TGTGCCAGCAGGGCCGGGACCCAGGGAACCGGGGAGCTGTTTTTT
CASRAGTQGTGELFF
>TRBD1|13|-|TRBJ2-3|TRBV9
TGTGCCAGCAGCTCGGGACAGGCAGATACGCAGTATTTT
CASSSGQADTQYF
>TRBD2|14|-|TRBJ2-5|TRBV18
TGTGCCAGCTCACCAGGACTAGCACGGGAGACCCAGTACTTC
CASSPGLARETQYF
>TRBD2|12|-|TRBJ2-1|TRBV30
TGTGCCTGGAGTGTACAGCGGGAGGTTCAGTTCTTC
CAWSVQREVQFF
>TRBD1|14|-|TRBJ1-5|TRBV2
TGTGCCAGCAGTGGGGGACAGAGCAATCAGCCCCAGCATTTT
CASSGGQSNQPQHF
>-|13|-|TRBJ2-1|TRBV15
TGTGCCACCAGCAGAAACCACGAGAATGAGCAGTTCTTC
CATSRNHENEQFF
>-|14|-|TRBJ1-1|TRBV7-3
TGTGCCAGCAGCTTAGTTGGATGGGACACTGAAGCTTTCTTT
CASSLVGWDTEAFF
>-|14|few|TRBJ2-3|TRBV5-4
TGTGCCAGCAGCTTGGATCTAGGTACAGATACGCAGTATTTT
CASSLDLGTDTQYF
>-|16|-|TRBJ1-3|TRBV9
TGTGCCAGCAGCGCGCTCCCGGGGGTAGGGAGAAACACCATATATTTT
CASSALPGVGRNTIYF
>-|15|many|TRBJ1-6|TRBV2
TGTGCCAGCACCAATACAGGTGGGGGGAATTCACCCCTCCACTTT
CASTNTGGGNSPLHF